Listed here are 6 T cell receptor beta chains from one sample, sequenced in a study of cytomegalovirus exposure and HLA in healthy donors. The protocol was immunoSEQ multiplex PCR, while the TCRdb copy is restricted to in-frame clones and leaves out a portion. The sample contains around 200,000 clones, about four fifths of which appear only once. Sequencing was done on a sample of PBMCs. These TCRs come from a young woman in good health and CMV-seropositive.

The chain couples TRBV19 to TRBJ1-5, with 7 nucleotides matching TRBD1. With V trimmed by 5 bases and J by 6 bases, 4 bases remained unmatched. Looked up from germline, CDR1 is LNHDA and CDR2 is SQIVND (reference sequence). This CDR3 has 13 residues. CDR3 DNA: TGTGCCAGTAGTGAGGGGGCAGGTCAGCCCCAGCATTTT. Amino acid sequence: CASSEGAGQPQHF.

This clone was counted a few times. V and J are TRBV19 and TRBJ1-2; D uncertain. The V end was cut by 4 bases, the J end by 8 bases, with 14 bases between. Germline V gene sequence: CDR1 LNHDA, CDR2 SQIVND (reference sequence). There are 13 residues in the CDR3. In DNA, the CDR3 is TGTGCCAGTAGTAAATCGGGAACGGACGGCTACACCTTC. This sequence encodes CASSKSGTDGYTF.

J is TRBJ2-2 and V is TRBV6-5; maybe TRBD2 (5 bases). With 2 bases removed from V and 6 bases from J, the gap between germline ends came to 10 bases. Germline lookup yields CDR1 MNHEY and CDR2 SVGAGI. There are 14 residues in the CDR3. The CDR3 sequence: CASSYAEGAGELFF. The CDR3 coding sequence is TGTGCCAGCAGTTACGCCGAGGGTGCCGGGGAGCTGTTTTTT.

V is TRBV7-2 and J is TRBJ2-1; D not resolved. This CDR3 has 14 amino acids. Trimming removed 5 bases from V and 4 bases from J, with 12 bases in between. The V gene's germline CDR1 is SGHTA and CDR2 FQGNSA. The CDR3 DNA sequence: TGTGCCAGCAGCCCAGTAGCCTCATACAATGAGCAGTTCTTC. This codes for CASSPVASYNEQFF.

This chain connects TRBV7-9 to TRBJ1-2; D possibly corresponds to TRBD1 (5 bases). The germline V gene encodes CDR1 SEHNR and CDR2 FQNEAQ (reference sequence). V gave up 0 bases and J gave up 9 bases, with 26 bases separating them. The CDR3 contains 18 residues. The CDR3 reads CASSLARGSGSRSIRYTF. CDR3 coding DNA: TGTGCCAGCAGCTTAGCGCGGGGGTCGGGCAGCCGATCGATCCGCTACACCTTC. Drawing the rest from reference TRBV7-9 and TRBJ1-2, the complete variable domain is DTGVSQNPRHKITKRGQNVTFRCDPISEHNRLYWYRQTLGQGPEFLTYFQNEAQLEKSRLLSDRFSAERPKGSFSTLEIQRTEQGDSAMYLCASSLARGSGSRSIRYTFGSGTRLTVV.

V and J are TRBV9 and TRBJ2-3, with TRBD2 matching over 16 bases. V lost 3 bases to trimming and J lost 7 bases; unmatched junction nucleotides: 8. Germline CDR1 SGDLS, CDR2 YYNGEE. The CDR3 runs 17 residues. CDR3 sequence: CASSAPGLAGGIHTQYF. The CDR3 DNA reads as TGTGCCAGCAGCGCACCGGGACTAGCGGGGGGGATCCATACGCAGTATTTT.